Listed here is a single T cell receptor beta chain. Antigen specificity is unknown. This sample is part of a study of cytomegalovirus exposure and HLA in healthy donors. Study-level background: A subsequent analysis stated that the roughly 130 validation repertoires were run on the same platform as the 650 to 850 first-cohort repertoires. Study-wide results and limits: Cytomegalovirus association was listed for about 160 TCR beta chains. Among the CMV-associated chains, three were confirmed in vitro as specific for CMV antigens.

The donors were members of the validation cohort, which comprised 120 subjects and was separate from the first cohort of around 700 subjects. Here immunoSEQ multiplex PCR was the method, and the copy in TCRdb shows in-frame clones only, minus some. The sample has 150,000 to 200,000 clones, 75% to 90% seen once; the top ten hold 2% to 2.5%. The sample taken for sequencing was PBMCs. The TCR comes from a woman younger than 30 in good health and CMV-seronegative.

CDR3 sequence reads: CASSGGAQETQYF. Here the CDR3 DNA reads TGTGCCAGCAGCGGGGGGGCGCAAGAGACCCAGTACTTC. The chain links TRBV5-5 to TRBJ2-5; TRBD2 is a possible D gene (7 bases). Germline lookup yields CDR1 SGHKS and CDR2 YYEKEE (reference sequence). V was trimmed by 4 bases and J by 2 bases, leaving 9 bases between them. This CDR3 has 13 amino acids.